Sequencing of this T cell receptor (beta chain) was carried out in a study of blood T cell repertoires in COVID-19 (dated by TCRdb to 2019 to 2021). With respect to the entire study: Samples from collaborators originated in the United States, Italy and Spain and spanned both the acute and convalescent phases of COVID-19. A de-identified subject ID, COVID-19 status, age in years and sex were almost always included in the sample metadata. The repertoires were released in a freely available public database intended as a resource for research on the immune response to SARS-CoV-2. The prospective study material was composed of cDNA or gDNA derived from T cells, B-cell-depleted T cells, or PBMCs. The dataset comprised deeply sampled blood TCRbeta repertoires from subjects exposed to, actively infected with, or recovered from COVID-19. Samples were obtained from the ongoing ImmuneRACE study (first 160 participants) and from 1,200 or so subjects provided by 6 global collaborators. HLA class I and class II types, where available, came from metadata supplied by the sample provider rather than from assay-based typing.

There are 15 amino acids in the CDR3, from cysteine to phenylalanine inclusive. Only the CDR3 DNA is retained, 45 bases long and in frame from the first base. V is clipped by 6 bases and J by 6 bases, and the sequence between their germline boundaries is 20 bases long. Based on the germline V gene, the CDR1 and CDR2 sequences are SGHTA and FQGNSA. About this clone: The antigen it binds to is not known. The input lacks base qualities; no much larger clone sits a single base away.

Overall study outcomes, separate from this receptor: How much clinical and demographic metadata was included differed by source and by participant, and the metadata was provided uncurated.

Participants in the prospective study were aged about 18 to 95 years, lived in more than 20 United States geographic areas, and enrolled through a virtual design. In the prospective study, participants were assigned to cohorts based on the clinical history participants reported in a screening survey and a study questionnaire. Recovered participants in ImmuneRACE Cohort 3 were defined as having two consecutive negative NP/OP PCR tests, clearance from a healthcare professional, or resolution of symptoms. In the prospective study, mobile phlebotomists collected whole blood, serum and a nasopharyngeal or oropharyngeal swab from each participant. Prospective study participants could optionally give additional blood draws and questionnaires over an approximately 2-month period. Before DNA extraction, prospective study blood samples were shipped either frozen or at room temperature. The immunoSEQ Assay, a bias-controlled multiplex PCR, was used to amplify TCRbeta CDR3 regions from genomic DNA. Turning to the authors' computational methods: Within the assay, amplification of reference gene primers was used to estimate how many nucleated cells each sample contained. To quantify the absolute abundance of each unique TCRbeta CDR3 rearrangement, sequence reads were collapsed and filtered. For each sample, productive Simpson clonality was calculated as the square root of Simpson's diversity index across productive rearrangements. In TCRdb, the immuneACCESS table is reduced to in-frame sequences with V and J assigned. These tables do not hold every clone; where another copy was compared, an unresolved V gene accounts for under half, and the others remain unexplained. The V and J calls and clone size are taken from that table; D and trimming were inferred from the DNA. Across this sample there are some 300,000 clones, with more than 75% seen only once. Less than 4.5% of the sample is in the top ten clones.

This clonotype was obtained from a man aged 25-45 years who had recovered from COVID-19. The sequence is built from TRBV7-2 and TRBJ1-2, with the D gene not clear enough to name. The source material was PBMCs or T cells enriched from blood (not recorded which). The sequenced DNA: TGTGCCAGCAGTCGAACGGGAGGAACGACTAATGGCTACACCTTC. Its protein product is CASSRTGGTTNGYTF. The CDR3 plus the reference TRBV7-2 and TRBJ1-2 genes for the other parts give the full variable domain: GAGVSQSPSNKVTEKGKDVELRCDPISGHTALYWYRQSLGQGLEFLIYFQGNSAPDKSGLPSDRFSAERTGGSVSTLTIQRTQQEDSAVYLCASSRTGGTTNGYTFGSGTRLTVV.